Listed here are 28 T cell receptor beta chains from one sample, sequenced in a study of shared clonotypes between healthy human individuals. Assay used: immunoSEQ multiplex PCR; TCRdb lists only in-frame clones, some missing. The sample contains roughly 1,100,000 clones, about three quarters of which appear only once. Sequenced input: memory CD4+ T cells sorted from blood. Subset defined: CD45RA-negative fraction. The receptors were gathered from a man aged 18 to 30 in good health.

This clone has more than one count but fewer than ten. V usage is TRBV9 and J usage is TRBJ2-7; D is uncertain. V lost 0 bases, J lost 6 bases, and 10 bases lay in between. This CDR3 contains 13 residues. Germline lookup yields CDR1 SGDLS and CDR2 YYNGEE. The CDR3 reads CASSVEEHTEQYF. The CDR3 DNA reads TGTGCCAGCAGCGTAGAGGAACATACCGAGCAGTACTTC.

This clone was counted once. V usage is TRBV18 and J usage is TRBJ2-3; D perhaps matches TRBD1 (6 bases). The CDR3 is made up of 15 amino acids. Germline assignment: CDR1 KGHSH and CDR2 LQKENI. V lost 4 bases, J lost 1 base, and 12 bases lay in between. The CDR3: CASSRAAGGTDTQYF. The DNA for the CDR3 is TGTGCCAGCTCACGCGCAGCAGGGGGCACAGATACGCAGTATTTT.

The V gene is TRBV9, the J gene TRBJ2-1; TRBD2 agrees at 11 bases. V lost 0 bases and J lost 6; bases outside the gene matches: 8. This CDR3 is built from 17 residues. Germline values: CDR1 SGDLS, CDR2 YYNGEE. This CDR3 is CASSVGVGLAGGNEQFF. For the CDR3, the DNA is TGTGCCAGCAGCGTAGGGGTTGGGCTAGCGGGAGGCAATGAGCAGTTCTTC.

This sequence joins TRBV7-9 and TRBJ2-7; 8 positions match TRBD2. Germline CDR1 and CDR2: SEHNR and FQNEAQ (reference sequence). The ends lost 6 bases at V and 11 bases at J; junction bases unmatched: 15. The CDR3 has 14 amino acids. This CDR3 is CASSPGPVAGGKYF. DNA for the CDR3: TGTGCCAGCAGTCCGGGGCCAGTGGCGGGAGGCAAGTACTTC.

Only a few counts were recorded for this clone. This sequence joins TRBV20-1 and TRBJ1-1; D might be TRBD1 (5 bases). Germline V gene sequence: CDR1 DFQATT, CDR2 SNEGSKA (reference sequence). Trimming cost V 3 bases and J 10 bases, with 12 bases left between them. This CDR3 is built from 11 residues. CDR3 DNA: TGCAGTGCTAGCGAGGGGTATGCAGCTTTCTTT. Residues: CSASEGYAAFF.

V usage is TRBV2 and J usage is TRBJ1-5; D is ambiguous. The CDR3 sequence is 16 residues long. From germline, CDR1 is SNHLY and CDR2 FYNNEI. V was clipped by 1 base and J by 2 bases, with 12 bases between them. The CDR3 sequence is CASSEGGVRGNQPQHF. Written as DNA, the CDR3 is TGTGCCAGCAGTGAAGGTGGGGTGAGGGGCAATCAGCCCCAGCATTTT.

In its sample, this clone was seen a few times. Relative to the germline gene, one junction end is altered; a read error may explain this. The chain joins TRBV4-3 to TRBJ2-7; either TRBD1 or TRBD2 may fit D (6 bases each). CDR1 and CDR2 (germline): LGHNA, YSLEER. This CDR3 has 13 residues. The CDR3 sequence is CASSQEGGQSPHF. The CDR3 nucleotides are TGCGCCAGCAGCCAAGAAGGGGGGCAGTCTCCGCACTTC.

V and J are TRBV5-1 and TRBJ2-7; 10 bases line up with TRBD2. V was clipped by 4 bases and J by 3 bases; unmatched bases: 7. The CDR3 is 15 amino acids. Germline V gene lookup returns CDR1 SGHRS and CDR2 YFSETQ. The DNA of the CDR3 is TGCGCCAGCAGCATTATAGCGGGGGGAAGCTACGAGCAGTACTTC. Its translation: CASSIIAGGSYEQYF.

V is TRBV7-2 and J is TRBJ2-1; 11 bases line up with TRBD2. This CDR3 is built from 17 residues. The V segment lost 2 bases and the J segment 0 bases; nucleotides outside the gene matches: 3. CDR1 is SGHTA, CDR2 FQGNSA, per germline. This chain's CDR3 is CASSLYGTSGSYNEQFF. The DNA for the CDR3 is TGTGCCAGCAGCTTATATGGGACTAGCGGCTCCTACAATGAGCAGTTCTTC.

This clone has more than one count but fewer than ten. The J gene is TRBJ2-7, the V gene TRBV27; TRBD1 matches at 10 bases. The trim removed 5 bases at V and 5 bases at J, leaving 6 bases unmatched. CDR1 MNHEY and CDR2 SMNVEV come from the germline V gene (reference sequence). The CDR3 is made up of 14 amino acids. The CDR3 protein is CASSTRDRGHEQYF. As DNA, the CDR3 is TGTGCCAGCAGTACCCGGGACAGGGGCCACGAGCAGTACTTC.

This clone has only a few counts. The chain carries TRBV6-5 and TRBJ2-3; unclear D gene. The CDR3 contains 13 residues. The germline CDR1 and CDR2 sequences are MNHEY and SVGAGI. Trimming stripped 2 bases from V and 0 bases from J, with 3 bases between. CDR3 protein: CASSYPSTDTQYF. The CDR3 DNA reads TGTGCCAGCAGTTACCCAAGCACAGATACGCAGTATTTT.

The rearrangement links TRBV2 to TRBJ2-3; 7 bases agree with TRBD1. The CDR3 has 14 residues. V lost 6 bases and J lost 6; bases outside the gene matches: 9. Germline V gene lookup returns CDR1 SNHLY and CDR2 FYNNEI. The CDR3 nucleotides are TGTGCCAGCAGGGGCCCGGGACAGTTGGATACGCAGTATTTT. Protein: CASRGPGQLDTQYF.

This chain uses TRBV7-3 with TRBJ1-6; D remains unclear. The CDR3 is 12 amino acids. V lost 6 bases, J lost 7 bases, and 7 bases lay in between. The germline V gene encodes CDR1 SGHTA and CDR2 FQGTGA. CDR3 sequence (DNA): TGTGCCAGCAGGGACTCGAATTCACCCCTCCACTTT. It yields the protein CASRDSNSPLHF.

The CDR3 coding sequence is TGTGCCAGCAAGGGCGAAAGGACCTCGAACACCGGGGAGCTGTTTTTT. Translation gives CASKGERTSNTGELFF. The chain employs TRBV7-9 and TRBJ2-2; no definite D call. Per the germline V gene, CDR1 is SEHNR and CDR2 is FQNEAQ (reference sequence). Trimming stripped 7 bases from V and 0 bases from J, with 15 bases between. The CDR3 runs 16 residues.

This clone was picked up a small number of times. The chain recombines TRBV19 with TRBJ2-7; D not resolved. CDR3 size: 14 residues. Per germline, CDR1 LNHDA and CDR2 SQIVND (reference sequence). Trimming pared 6 bases from V and 0 bases from J, leaving 12 bases between. CDR3 bases: TGTGCCAGTAGCTTCTCAGGTGTCTCCTACGAGCAGTACTTC. Protein: CASSFSGVSYEQYF.

This clone was observed a single time. This chain connects TRBV11-1 to TRBJ2-7, with TRBD1 identical over 8 bases. The CDR3 sequence is 15 residues long. J gave up 1 base and V 0 bases, and 2 bases lay outside the gene matches. Germline-derived CDR1 and CDR2 are SGHAT and FQDESV (reference sequence). CDR3 DNA sequence: TGTGCCAGCAGCTTAGCGGGGACAGGATCCTACGAGCAGTACTTC. Translated, it gives CASSLAGTGSYEQYF. The full variable domain, completed using reference TRBV11-1 and TRBJ2-7, is EAEVAQSPRYKITEKSQAVAFWCDPISGHATLYWYRQILGQGPELLVQFQDESVVDDSQLPKDRFSAERLKGVDSTLKIQPAELGDSAMYLCASSLAGTGSYEQYFGPGTRLTVT.

V is TRBV10-2 and J is TRBJ2-1; 12 bases line up with TRBD2. Germline CDR1 and CDR2: WSHSY and SAAADI. V dropped 5 bases and J dropped 9; count of bases not matched to a gene: 8. The CDR3 spans 15 residues. The DNA for the CDR3 is TGCGCCAGCAGTAGACTAGCGGGAGTAATGGGTGAGCAGTTCTTC. As protein: CASSRLAGVMGEQFF.

The chain has TRBV20-1 and TRBJ2-7; D is uncertain. Germline V CDR1 and CDR2: DFQATT, SNEGSKA (reference sequence). Deletions cut 6 bases from V and 3 bases from J, with 9 bases between. The CDR3 totals 11 residues. DNA for the CDR3: TGCAGTGCCACGATGGGCTACGAGCAGTACTTC. Translated, it gives CSATMGYEQYF.

The chain has TRBV6-5 and TRBJ2-7; D unclear. Germline CDR1 is MNHEY and CDR2 is SVGAGI. This CDR3 region has 13 residues. V lost 8 bases and J lost 6, with 17 bases in between. This CDR3 is CASAERLTGEQYF. The CDR3 DNA reads TGTGCCAGCGCTGAGCGTCTCACGGGCGAGCAGTACTTC.

This clone has just a few counts. This chain uses TRBV7-8 with TRBJ1-2, with D hard to call. The V gene's germline CDR1 is SGHVS and CDR2 FQNEAQ. The CDR3 contains 13 residues. The ends were cut back, 5 bases at V and 4 bases at J, with 11 bases in the middle. Here the CDR3 reads CASSLTTGYGYTF. Here the CDR3 DNA reads TGTGCCAGCAGCCTTACCACGGGCTATGGCTACACCTTC.

V gene TRBV6-6 combines with J gene TRBJ1-2; no clear D. V lost 6 bases to trimming and J lost 5 bases, with 10 bases between them. The germline CDR1 and CDR2 sequences are MNHNY and SVGAGI (reference sequence). The CDR3 contains 12 residues. The CDR3 bases are TGTGCCAGCAGCCCCGAGTCATATGGCTACACCTTC. Amino acids: CASSPESYGYTF.

This clone was found a few times. V gene TRBV5-1 combines with J gene TRBJ2-2; D is perhaps TRBD1 (5 bases). CDR1 is SGHRS and CDR2 is YFSETQ in the germline V gene. V lost 1 base to trimming and J lost 1 base, with 5 bases between them. The CDR3 runs to 14 residues. The CDR3 loop reads CASSLRGNTGELFF. CDR3 bases: TGCGCCAGCAGCTTGAGGGGGAACACCGGGGAGCTGTTTTTT.

This chain links TRBV19 with TRBJ2-7, with unresolved D. Germline V gives CDR1 LNHDA, CDR2 SQIVND (reference sequence). V was shortened by 6 bases and J by 4 bases, with 16 bases between the two germline ends. The CDR3 loop spans 14 amino acids. CDR3 sequence: CASSPRPSGYEQYF. CDR3 coding DNA: TGTGCCAGTAGCCCCAGGCCGAGTGGGTACGAGCAGTACTTC. The whole variable domain, remainder taken from reference TRBV19 and TRBJ2-7, is DGGITQSPKYLFRKEGQNVTLSCEQNLNHDAMYWYRQDPGQGLRLIYYSQIVNDFQKGDIAEGYSVSREKKESFPLTVTSAQKNPTAFYLCASSPRPSGYEQYFGPGTRLTVT.

The chain recombines TRBV4-1 with TRBJ2-1; D tentatively reads TRBD1 or TRBD2 (5 bases each). The CDR3 consists of 14 residues. Germline assignment: CDR1 MGHRA and CDR2 YSYEKL. V lost 1 base and J 6 bases, leaving 10 bases between the germline ends. The CDR3 reads CASSQGGSRNEQFF. The CDR3 DNA follows: TGCGCCAGCAGCCAAGGGGGGAGCCGCAATGAGCAGTTCTTC.

This clone was recorded only once. V usage is TRBV6-1 and J usage is TRBJ2-1; D is unresolved. Trimming cost V 2 bases and J 5 bases, with 7 bases left between them. This CDR3 is built from 13 residues. Germline V gene sequence: CDR1 MNHNS, CDR2 SASEGT. CDR3 bases: TGTGCCAGCAGTGAACGGATTAACAATGAGCAGTTCTTC. Its translation: CASSERINNEQFF.

This chain joins TRBV5-1 and TRBJ2-3; D remains ambiguous. The CDR3 sequence is 15 residues long. V lost 2 bases and J lost 3, with 13 bases in between. CDR1 is SGHRS and CDR2 is YFSETQ in the germline V gene. The DNA of the CDR3 is TGCGCCAGCAGCTTCGCCGGGTATGGGACAGATACGCAGTATTTT. This gives the protein CASSFAGYGTDTQYF.

This chain uses TRBV11-2 with TRBJ1-1; D is possibly TRBD1 (6 bases). Trimming took 7 bases from V and 0 from J, leaving 9 bases between them. Germline V gene sequence: CDR1 SGHAT, CDR2 FQNNGV. There are 13 residues in the CDR3. The CDR3 nucleotides are TGTGCCAGCACGGACAGAATGAACACTGAAGCTTTCTTT. Translating it yields CASTDRMNTEAFF.

The J gene is TRBJ2-1, the V gene TRBV6-1; 8 bases align to TRBD1. The junction had 3 bases not matched to a gene; V was cut back by 6 bases and J by 5 bases. The CDR3 has 13 amino acids. Germline CDR1 MNHNS, CDR2 SASEGT. The CDR3 protein is CASSMTGDNEQFF. The CDR3, as DNA: TGTGCCAGCAGCATGACAGGGGACAATGAGCAGTTCTTC.